The source of this T cell receptor beta chain is a study of T cells in Graves' hyperthyroidism and ophthalmopathy. Study summary: Before treatment of any kind, peripheral blood was taken at initial diagnosis. Overall study findings and caveats: Blood also contained most expanded thyroid clonotypes above 0.001.

This clonotype has at least ten counts. Its antigen is still unknown. With 4 bases removed from V and 5 bases from J, the gap between germline ends came to 14 bases. The CDR3 runs to 14 residues. The germline gives CDR1 SEHNR, CDR2 FQNEAQ (reference sequence). Template material for amplifying TCR beta CDR3 regions consisted of RNA transcripts. HTBI primers were employed in a first-round RT-PCR of the TCR CDR3. TCRdb reanalysed the multiplex PCR reads using MiXCR and keeps one entry per CDR3 protein. This sample has 350,000 or so distinct CDR3 sequences, with roughly 18% found just once. PBMCs were collected from a roughly 9.7 ml volume of fresh peripheral blood.

Sequences were obtained from blood. The clonotype comes from a woman between 50 and 59 years old with Graves' hyperthyroidism. The V gene is TRBV7-9, the J gene TRBJ2-5, with D maybe TRBD2 (6 bases). CDR3 in DNA: TGTGCCAGCAGCTCGATGGGAGGATCGGAGACCCAGTACTTC. Encoded protein: CASSSMGGSETQYF.